This TCR beta chain is drawn from a study of cytomegalovirus exposure and HLA in healthy donors. Study-wide findings and caveats: Rarity marked most TCR sequences, yet some public TCRs occurred in many donors. First-cohort TCR clusters tended to co-occur in the approximately 120 validation repertoires, a later analysis found. Researchers catalogued around 150 TCR beta chains as cytomegalovirus-associated.

The CDR3 consists of 12 residues. Per the germline V gene, CDR1 is SQVTM and CDR2 is ANQGSEA. In regard to this clone: The antigen remains undetermined.

Clones were sequenced by immunoSEQ multiplex PCR, and TCRdb holds only the in-frame ones, with some missing. The sample contains some 150,000 clones, 94% of which appear only once. The receptor was isolated from a man younger than 30 in good health and CMV-seropositive. J is TRBJ2-7 and V is TRBV29-1; D perhaps matches TRBD1 (5 bases). Sequencing was carried out using PBMCs. As DNA, the CDR3 is TGCAGTATGAACTGGGGCATGTACGAGCAGTACTTC. This sequence encodes CSMNWGMYEQYF.